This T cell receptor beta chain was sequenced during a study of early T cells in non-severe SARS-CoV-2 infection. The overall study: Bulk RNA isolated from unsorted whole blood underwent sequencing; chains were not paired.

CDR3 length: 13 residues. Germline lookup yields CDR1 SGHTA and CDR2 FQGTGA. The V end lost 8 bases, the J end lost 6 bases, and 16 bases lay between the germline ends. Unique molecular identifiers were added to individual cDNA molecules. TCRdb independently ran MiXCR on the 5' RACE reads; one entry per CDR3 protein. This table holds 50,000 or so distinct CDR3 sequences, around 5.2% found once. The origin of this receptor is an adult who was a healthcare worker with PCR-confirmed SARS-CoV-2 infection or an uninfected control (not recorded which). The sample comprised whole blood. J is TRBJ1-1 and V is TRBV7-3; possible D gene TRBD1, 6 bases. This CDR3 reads CASHPGGGPEAFF. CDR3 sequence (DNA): TGTGCCAGCCATCCCGGAGGGGGGCCTGAAGCTTTCTTT.